These 2 T cell receptor beta chains were all obtained from the same sample, sequenced in a study of blood T cell repertoires in COVID-19. Data came from immunoSEQ multiplex PCR; TCRdb stores just in-frame clones and leaves some out. The sample carries about 170,000 clones, roughly 90% recorded once. The source material was PBMCs or T cells enriched from blood (not recorded which). All receptors derive from a woman aged 18-29 years who had recovered from COVID-19.

The chain combines TRBV18 with TRBJ2-3, with 7 bases matching TRBD2. The V and J ends lost 6 bases and 3 bases, in that order; junction bases with no gene match: 9. From germline, CDR1 is KGHSH and CDR2 LQKENI. There are 15 residues in the CDR3. CDR3 nucleotide sequence: TGTGCCAGCTCTTCGGCCCGCGGGAGAACAGATACGCAGTATTTT. Its protein is CASSSARGRTDTQYF. The complete variable domain, with remaining parts taken from reference TRBV18 and TRBJ2-3, reads NAGVMQNPRHLVRRRGQEARLRCSPMKGHSHVYWYRQLPEEGLKFMVYLQKENIIDESGMPKERFSAEFPKEGPSILRIQQVVRGDSAAYFCASSSARGRTDTQYFGPGTRLTVL.

DNA of the CDR3: TGTGCCAGCAGCTTAAGCAACTCCTACGAGCAGTACTTC. It is translated as CASSLSNSYEQYF. The V gene is TRBV11-2, the J gene TRBJ2-7, with D unclear. This CDR3 region has 13 residues. Trimming removed 2 bases at V and 0 bases at J, with 5 bases between. Germline V gene sequence: CDR1 SGHAT, CDR2 FQNNGV.